This entry lists 4 T cell receptor beta chains sequenced from one sample in a study of T cell responses to AZD1222 COVID-19 vaccine. This table comes from immunoSEQ multiplex PCR, and its TCRdb copy is limited to in-frame clones, with some not included. Of about 92,000 clones in the sample, around 90% were seen once. This specimen consisted of peripheral blood, obtained on day 0 of AZD1222 vaccination. Receptors were obtained from an adult in good health.

V and J are TRBV27 and TRBJ1-2; D ambiguous. CDR1 is MNHEY, CDR2 SMNVEV, per germline (reference sequence). Trimming took off 2 bases at V and 0 bases at J, with 4 bases between the two ends. The CDR3 consists of 13 residues. The CDR3 loop reads CASSLRANYGYTF. Written as DNA, the CDR3 is TGTGCCAGCAGTTTAAGGGCTAACTATGGCTACACCTTC.

The chain combines TRBV28 with TRBJ1-2; 7 bases fit TRBD1. J was trimmed by 5 bases and V by 7 bases; bases with no gene match: 7. Germline loops: CDR1 MDHEN, CDR2 SYDVKM. CDR3 length: 13 amino acids. The CDR3 DNA follows: TGTGCCAGCACTTCAGGGGGAGATTATGGCTACACCTTC. This codes for CASTSGGDYGYTF.

The V gene is TRBV6-6, the J gene TRBJ1-5; TRBD1 agrees at 7 bases. The CDR3 extends over 14 amino acids. Unmatched junction bases numbered 6, after V lost 6 bases and J lost 4 bases. Germline V gene sequence: CDR1 MNHNY, CDR2 SVGAGI (reference sequence). CDR3 bases: TGTGCCAGCAGCTTGGGACAGACTAATCAGCCCCAGCATTTT. This gives the protein CASSLGQTNQPQHF.

This chain uses TRBV6-1 with TRBJ2-7; D is ambiguous. Trimming removed 2 bases from V and 2 bases from J, with 7 bases in between. Germline V gives CDR1 MNHNS, CDR2 SASEGT. CDR3 length: 13 amino acids. CDR3 DNA sequence: TGTGCCAGCAGTGAAAGCGACACCTACGAGCAGTACTTC. Translating it yields CASSESDTYEQYF.